This TCR beta chain was recovered during a study of blood T cell repertoires in COVID-19 (dated by TCRdb to between 2020 and 2021). Turning to the overall study: Samples covering the acute and convalescent phases of COVID-19 were provided by collaborators in the United States, Italy and Spain. The material from the prospective study consisted of cDNA or gDNA derived from T cells, B-cell-depleted T cells, or PBMCs. Deeply sampled blood TCRbeta repertoires from subjects exposed to, actively infected with, or recovered from COVID-19 were included in the dataset. The repertoires were made available in a free public database intended to serve as a resource for research on the immune response to SARS-CoV-2. Samples came from the ongoing ImmuneRACE study (first 160 participants) plus 1,254 subjects from 6 global collaborators. Nearly every sample came with metadata listing a de-identified subject ID, COVID-19 status, age in years and sex. Where available, HLA class I and class II types were taken from metadata supplied by the sample provider and were not determined by assay-based typing.

About this clone itself: Its antigen remains unidentified. No much larger clonotype is one base removed from it; base qualities were not supplied.

On the study overall, not on this receptor specifically: How much clinical and demographic metadata was included differed by source and by participant, and the metadata was provided uncurated.

In Seattle, one collaborating source enrolled patients while the infection was active and tracked those patients longitudinally over the course of disease. Whole blood was collected in K2EDTA tubes by collaborating institutions according to the institutions' own protocols. For TCRbeta analysis, collaborators shipped samples in one of three forms: frozen whole blood, isolated PBMCs, or DNA extracted from either of those sample types. Relative to germline, V is missing 3 bases and J is missing 1 base, with 5 bases of the junction outside any gene match. The CDR3 spans 15 residues, from the cysteine through the phenylalanine. Here the CDR3 DNA is all that survives: 45 bases in frame from base 1. CDR1 and CDR2 are read off the germline V gene as KGHSH and LQKENI. TCRbeta CDR3 regions were amplified from genomic DNA using the immunoSEQ Assay, a bias-controlled multiplex PCR. From the authors' description of their analysis: Within the assay, amplification of reference gene primers was used to estimate how many nucleated cells each sample contained. Sequence reads were collapsed and filtered to measure the absolute abundance of every unique TCRbeta CDR3 rearrangement. For each sample, productive Simpson clonality was calculated as the square root of Simpson's diversity index over productive rearrangements. The immuneACCESS repertoire file appears here via TCRdb, limited to in-frame rearrangements. These files lack a portion of the clones; in checked studies, under half of the deficit traces to unresolved V genes, and the cause of the others is not known. That table gives V, J and clone size, and the DNA gave D and trimming. The sample table lists about 340,000 clones, 87% of them with a count of one. About 6% of the sample is in the top ten clones.

The chain joins TRBV18 to TRBJ1-1, with TRBD1 matching 7 junction bases. The specimen sequenced was peripheral blood. The receptor was isolated from a woman aged 45 to 65 with COVID-19, enrolled during active disease. The bases are TGTGCCAGCTCACCTTTGACAGGGTCGAACACTGAAGCTTTCTTT. Translation gives CASSPLTGSNTEAFF.